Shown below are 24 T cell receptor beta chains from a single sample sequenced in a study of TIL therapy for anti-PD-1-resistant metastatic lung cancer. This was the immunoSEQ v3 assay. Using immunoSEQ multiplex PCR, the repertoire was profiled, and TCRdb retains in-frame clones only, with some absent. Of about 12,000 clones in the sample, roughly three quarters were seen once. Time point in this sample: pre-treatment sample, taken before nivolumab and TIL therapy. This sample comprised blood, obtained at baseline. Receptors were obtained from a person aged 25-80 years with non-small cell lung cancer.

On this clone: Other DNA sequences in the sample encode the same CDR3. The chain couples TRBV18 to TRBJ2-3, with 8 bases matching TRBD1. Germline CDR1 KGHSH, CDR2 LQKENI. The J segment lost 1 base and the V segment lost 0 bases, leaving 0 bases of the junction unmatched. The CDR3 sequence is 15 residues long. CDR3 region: CASSPPTGGTDTQYF. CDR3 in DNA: TGTGCCAGCTCACCACCGACAGGGGGCACAGATACGCAGTATTTT. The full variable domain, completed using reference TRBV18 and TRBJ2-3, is NAGVMQNPRHLVRRRGQEARLRCSPMKGHSHVYWYRQLPEEGLKFMVYLQKENIIDESGMPKERFSAEFPKEGPSILRIQQVVRGDSAAYFCASSPPTGGTDTQYFGPGTRLTVL.

CDR3 amino acids: CASSLDRSTDTQYF. The DNA of the CDR3 is TGCGCCAGCAGCTTGGACCGTAGCACAGATACGCAGTATTTT. The chain has TRBV5-1 and TRBJ2-3; no clear D. Germline loops: CDR1 SGHRS, CDR2 YFSETQ. V lost 0 bases to trimming and J lost 0 bases, with 5 bases between them. The CDR3 is 14 amino acids. Based on the CDR3 plus reference TRBV5-1 and TRBJ2-3, the full variable domain is KAGVTQTPRYLIKTRGQQVTLSCSPISGHRSVSWYQQTPGQGLQFLFEYFSETQRNKGNFPGRFSGRQFSNSRSEMNVSTLELGDSALYLCASSLDRSTDTQYFGPGTRLTVL.

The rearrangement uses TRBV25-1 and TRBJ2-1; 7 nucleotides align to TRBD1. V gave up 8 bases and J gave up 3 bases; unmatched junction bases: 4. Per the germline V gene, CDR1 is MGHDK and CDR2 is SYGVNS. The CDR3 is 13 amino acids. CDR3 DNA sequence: TGTGCCAGCCGGGACAGTAACTACAATGAGCAGTTCTTC. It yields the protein CASRDSNYNEQFF.

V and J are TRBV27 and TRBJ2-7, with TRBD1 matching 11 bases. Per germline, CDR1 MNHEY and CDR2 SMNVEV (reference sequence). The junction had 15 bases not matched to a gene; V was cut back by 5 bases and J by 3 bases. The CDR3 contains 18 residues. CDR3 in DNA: TGTGCCAGCAGTGACGGACAGGGGGCTAGCGGGGTGGGCTACGAGCAGTACTTC. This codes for CASSDGQGASGVGYEQYF.

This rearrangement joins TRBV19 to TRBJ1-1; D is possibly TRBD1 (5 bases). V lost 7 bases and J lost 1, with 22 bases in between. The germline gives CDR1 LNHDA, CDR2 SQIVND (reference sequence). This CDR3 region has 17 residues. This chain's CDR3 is CASIAKGWGAANTEAFF. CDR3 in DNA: TGTGCCAGTATCGCAAAGGGGTGGGGCGCAGCGAACACTGAAGCTTTCTTT.

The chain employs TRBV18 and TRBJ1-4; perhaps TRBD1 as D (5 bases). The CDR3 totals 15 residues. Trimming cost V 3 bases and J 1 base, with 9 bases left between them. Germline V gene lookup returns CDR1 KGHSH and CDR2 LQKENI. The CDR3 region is CASSPGLGTNEKLFF. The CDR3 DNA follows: TGTGCCAGCTCACCGGGACTGGGAACTAATGAAAAACTGTTTTTT.

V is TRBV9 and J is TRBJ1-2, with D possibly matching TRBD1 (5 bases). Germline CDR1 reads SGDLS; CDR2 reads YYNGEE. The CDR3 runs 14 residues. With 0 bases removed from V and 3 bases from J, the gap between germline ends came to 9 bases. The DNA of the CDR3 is TGTGCCAGCAGCGTAGGACGAGGGGACTATGGCTACACCTTC. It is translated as CASSVGRGDYGYTF.

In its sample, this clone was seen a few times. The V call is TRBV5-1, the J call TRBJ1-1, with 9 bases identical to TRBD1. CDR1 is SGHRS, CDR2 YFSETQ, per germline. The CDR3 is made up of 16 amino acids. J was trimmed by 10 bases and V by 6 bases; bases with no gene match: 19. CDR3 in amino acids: CASTTGQGRYPSPAFF. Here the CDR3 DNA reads TGCGCCAGCACCACCGGACAGGGGCGATACCCTTCTCCAGCTTTCTTT.

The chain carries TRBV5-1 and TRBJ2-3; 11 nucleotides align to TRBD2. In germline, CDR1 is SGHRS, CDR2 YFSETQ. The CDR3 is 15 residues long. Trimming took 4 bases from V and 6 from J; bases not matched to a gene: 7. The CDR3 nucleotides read TGCGCCAGCAGCCTGGGTGCTAGCGGGAGGGATACGCAGTATTTT. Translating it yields CASSLGASGRDTQYF.

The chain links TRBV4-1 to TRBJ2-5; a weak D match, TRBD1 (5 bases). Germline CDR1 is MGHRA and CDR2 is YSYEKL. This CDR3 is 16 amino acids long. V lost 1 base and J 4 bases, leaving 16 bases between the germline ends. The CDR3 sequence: CASSQGSQGVVETQYF. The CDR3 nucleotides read TGCGCCAGCAGCCAAGGGTCCCAGGGTGTAGTAGAGACCCAGTACTTC.

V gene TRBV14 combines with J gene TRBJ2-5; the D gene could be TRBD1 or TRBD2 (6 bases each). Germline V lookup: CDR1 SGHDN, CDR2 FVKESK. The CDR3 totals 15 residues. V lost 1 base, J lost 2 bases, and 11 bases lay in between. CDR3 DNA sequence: TGTGCCAGCAGCCAAGGCGGGACAAAGCAAGAGACCCAGTACTTC. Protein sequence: CASSQGGTKQETQYF.

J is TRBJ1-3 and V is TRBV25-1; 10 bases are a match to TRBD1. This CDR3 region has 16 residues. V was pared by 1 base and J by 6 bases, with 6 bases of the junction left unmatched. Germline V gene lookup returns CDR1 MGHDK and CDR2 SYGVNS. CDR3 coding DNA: TGTGCCAGCAGTGAATGGACAGGGGGGGCTGAAAACACCATATATTTT. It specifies CASSEWTGGAENTIYF. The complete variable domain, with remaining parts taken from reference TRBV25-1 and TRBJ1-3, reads EADIYQTPRYLVIGTGKKITLECSQTMGHDKMYWYQQDPGMELHLIHYSYGVNSTEKGDLSSESTVSRIRTEHFPLTLESARPSHTSQYLCASSEWTGGAENTIYFGEGSWLTVV.

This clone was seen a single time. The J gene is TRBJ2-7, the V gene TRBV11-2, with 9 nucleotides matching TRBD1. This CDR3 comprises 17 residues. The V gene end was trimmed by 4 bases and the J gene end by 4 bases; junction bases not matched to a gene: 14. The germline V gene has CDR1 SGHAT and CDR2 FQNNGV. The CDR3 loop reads CASSSPHDRGEDYEQYF. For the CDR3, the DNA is TGTGCCAGCAGCTCCCCTCATGACAGGGGGGAAGATTACGAGCAGTACTTC.

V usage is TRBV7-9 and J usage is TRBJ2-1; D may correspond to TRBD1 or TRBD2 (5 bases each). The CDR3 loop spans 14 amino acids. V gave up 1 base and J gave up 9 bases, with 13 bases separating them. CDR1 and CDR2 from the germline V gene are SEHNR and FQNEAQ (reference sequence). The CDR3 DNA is TGTGCCAGCAGCTTAGTTGGGGGAGCAGGTGAGCAGTTCTTC. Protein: CASSLVGGAGEQFF.

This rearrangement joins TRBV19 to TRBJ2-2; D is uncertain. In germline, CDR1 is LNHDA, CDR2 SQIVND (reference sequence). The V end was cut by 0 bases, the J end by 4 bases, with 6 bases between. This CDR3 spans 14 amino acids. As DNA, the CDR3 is TGTGCCAGTAGTATAGATTGGAGCACCGGGGAGCTGTTTTTT. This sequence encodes CASSIDWSTGELFF.

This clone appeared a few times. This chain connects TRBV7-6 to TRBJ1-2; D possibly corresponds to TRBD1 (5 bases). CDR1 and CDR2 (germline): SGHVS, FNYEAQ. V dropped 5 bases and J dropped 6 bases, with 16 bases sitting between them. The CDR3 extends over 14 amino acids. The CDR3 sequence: CASSPRVRENGYTF. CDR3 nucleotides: TGTGCCAGCAGCCCCAGAGTCAGGGAGAATGGCTACACCTTC.

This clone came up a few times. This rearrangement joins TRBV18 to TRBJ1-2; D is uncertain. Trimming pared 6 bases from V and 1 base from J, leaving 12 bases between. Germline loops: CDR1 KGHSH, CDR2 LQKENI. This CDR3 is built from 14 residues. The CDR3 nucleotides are TGTGCCAGCTCCCCAAGGACGGATAACTATGGCTACACCTTC. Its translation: CASSPRTDNYGYTF.

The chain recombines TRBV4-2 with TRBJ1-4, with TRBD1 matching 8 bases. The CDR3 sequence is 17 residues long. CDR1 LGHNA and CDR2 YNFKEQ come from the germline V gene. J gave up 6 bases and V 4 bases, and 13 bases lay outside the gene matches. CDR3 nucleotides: TGTGCCAGCAGCCTTCATAGGGACAGGAGCCCTGATGAAAAACTGTTTTTT. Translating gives CASSLHRDRSPDEKLFF.

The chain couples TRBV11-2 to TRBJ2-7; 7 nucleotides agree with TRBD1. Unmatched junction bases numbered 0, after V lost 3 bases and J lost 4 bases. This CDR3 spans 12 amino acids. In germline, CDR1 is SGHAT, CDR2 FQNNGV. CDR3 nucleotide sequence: TGTGCCAGCAGCTTGGACAGGTACGAGCAGTACTTC. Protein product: CASSLDRYEQYF.

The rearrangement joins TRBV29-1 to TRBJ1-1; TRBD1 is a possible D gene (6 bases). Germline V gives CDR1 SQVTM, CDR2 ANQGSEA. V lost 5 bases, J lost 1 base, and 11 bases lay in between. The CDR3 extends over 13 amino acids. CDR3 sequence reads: CSVHQTGNTEAFF. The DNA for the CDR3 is TGCAGCGTTCATCAGACAGGGAACACTGAAGCTTTCTTT.

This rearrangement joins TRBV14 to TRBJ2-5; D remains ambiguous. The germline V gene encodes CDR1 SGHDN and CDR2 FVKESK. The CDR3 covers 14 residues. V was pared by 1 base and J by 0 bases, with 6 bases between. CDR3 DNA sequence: TGTGCCAGCAGCCAAGGGCAGAACCAAGAGACCCAGTACTTC. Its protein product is CASSQGQNQETQYF.

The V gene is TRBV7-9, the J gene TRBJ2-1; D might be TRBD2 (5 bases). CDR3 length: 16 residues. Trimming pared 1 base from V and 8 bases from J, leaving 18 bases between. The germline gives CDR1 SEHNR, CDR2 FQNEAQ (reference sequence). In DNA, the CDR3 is TGTGCCAGCAGCTTAGAGGGTGGACTTAACCGACATGAGCAGTTCTTC. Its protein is CASSLEGGLNRHEQFF. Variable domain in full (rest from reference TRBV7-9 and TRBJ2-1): DTGVSQNPRHKITKRGQNVTFRCDPISEHNRLYWYRQTLGQGPEFLTYFQNEAQLEKSRLLSDRFSAERPKGSFSTLEIQRTEQGDSAMYLCASSLEGGLNRHEQFFGPGTRLTVL.

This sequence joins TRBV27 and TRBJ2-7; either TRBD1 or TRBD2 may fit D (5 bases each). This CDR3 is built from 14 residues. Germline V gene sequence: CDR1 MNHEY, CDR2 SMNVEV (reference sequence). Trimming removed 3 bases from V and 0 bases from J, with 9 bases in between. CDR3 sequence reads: CASSFGAASYEQYF. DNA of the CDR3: TGTGCCAGCAGTTTCGGGGCAGCCTCCTACGAGCAGTACTTC.

DNA of the CDR3: TGTGCCAGCAGGATGAGTACCTACAATGAGCAGTTCTTC. This encodes CASRMSTYNEQFF. The chain combines TRBV6-5 with TRBJ2-1, with D unclear. From germline, CDR1 is MNHEY and CDR2 SVGAGI. V lost 6 bases and J 2 bases, leaving 8 bases between the germline ends. The CDR3 runs to 13 residues.